Listed below are T cell receptor beta chains from one sample, sequenced in a study of OX40 agonist ivuxolimab in advanced cancers. TCRdb's table, derived via immunoSEQ multiplex PCR, lists solely in-frame clones and lacks some. The data contain some 80,000 clones, approximately 95% of them seen just once; the ten biggest clones take up 20%. This specimen was CD4+ or CD8+ T cells sorted from blood, taken in a trial of the OX40 agonist ivuxolimab. These receptors all stem from an adult with an advanced solid tumor such as melanoma, head and neck, liver or kidney cancer. Both conserved end residues are part of each CDR3. The order of the fields is V gene, D gene, J gene, clone size, CDR3 protein, CDR3 DNA. A D gene is named only where the DNA matches it firmly. Clone size is stated in some rows and not others, as once, few, many or a class when expanded.

TRBV28	TRBD1	TRBJ2-7	.	CASSFEADRAYEQYF	TGTGCCAGCAGTTTTGAGGCCGACAGGGCCTACGAGCAGTACTTC
TRBV19	TRBD1	TRBJ1-2	.	CASSWGQGYGYTF	TGTGCCAGTAGTTGGGGACAGGGATATGGCTACACCTTC
TRBV28	.	TRBJ2-3	.	CASSLLPQDIGKDTDTQYF	TGTGCCAGCAGTTTGCTCCCCCAGGACATAGGGAAGGATACAGATACGCAGTATTTT
TRBV29-1	.	TRBJ2-5	.	CSVEVPGHSLEETQYF	TGCAGCGTTGAAGTCCCGGGACACTCCCTGGAGGAGACCCAGTACTTC
TRBV10-1	TRBD1	TRBJ2-7	once	CASSESLQGPEQYF	TGCGCCAGCAGTGAGTCTCTACAGGGGCCTGAGCAGTACTTC
TRBV7-2	TRBD2	TRBJ2-7	.	CASSPGTSGGYEQYF	TGTGCCAGCAGCCCAGGGACTAGCGGGGGCTACGAGCAGTACTTC
TRBV15	.	TRBJ1-2	.	CATSRDRKRQAPYGYTF	TGTGCCACCAGCAGAGATCGGAAGAGACAGGCACCCTATGGCTACACCTTC
TRBV7-6	.	TRBJ1-1	.	CASSWAGLNTEAFF	TGTGCCAGCAGCTGGGCCGGGCTGAACACTGAAGCTTTCTTT
TRBV6-5	.	TRBJ1-2	.	CASSLQPSAGYTF	TGTGCCAGCAGTTTACAGCCATCGGCTGGCTACACCTTC
TRBV5-4	.	TRBJ1-2	.	CASSLNDISNYGYTF	TGTGCCAGCAGCTTGAATGACATCTCTAACTATGGCTACACCTTC
TRBV6-5	.	TRBJ2-2	.	CASSYSGTGELFF	TGTGCCAGCAGTTACTCGGGGACCGGGGAGCTGTTTTTT
TRBV6-5	TRBD2	TRBJ2-5	.	CASTNGGQETQYF	TGTGCCAGCACCAACGGGGGGCAAGAGACCCAGTACTTC
TRBV9	TRBD1	TRBJ2-7	.	CASSVGGGQGPLGEQYF	TGTGCCAGCAGCGTAGGCGGGGGACAGGGACCCCTTGGAGAGCAGTACTTC
TRBV4-3	.	TRBJ1-4	.	CASSQDGGELFF	TGCGCCAGCAGCCAAGATGGAGGGGAACTGTTTTTT
TRBV11-2	.	TRBJ2-7	.	CASSLDSEGPFSYEQYF	TGTGCCAGCAGCTTAGATTCGGAGGGTCCCTTCTCCTACGAGCAGTACTTC
TRBV19	TRBD2	TRBJ2-1	.	CAIGGPGGSYNEQFF	TGTGCCATAGGCGGCCCGGGGGGTTCCTACAATGAGCAGTTCTTC
TRBV4-3	.	TRBJ1-3	.	CASSQDRGNTIYF	TGCGCCAGCAGCCAAGATCGGGGAAACACCATATATTTT
TRBV4-3	TRBD2	TRBJ2-1	.	CASSQDRSGGGNEQFF	TGCGCCAGCAGCCAAGATAGGAGCGGGGGAGGCAATGAGCAGTTCTTC
TRBV9	.	TRBJ2-7	once	CASSERQDPAYEQYF	TGTGCCAGCAGCGAGCGCCAGGACCCCGCCTACGAGCAGTACTTC
TRBV4-2	.	TRBJ2-7	.	CASSQEVLGPGTSYEQYF	TGTGCCAGCAGCCAAGAAGTCCTGGGGCCAGGGACCTCCTACGAGCAGTACTTC
TRBV19	.	TRBJ2-1	once	CASSMAARGRRGNEQFF	TGTGCCAGTAGTATGGCCGCACGGGGGCGCAGAGGCAATGAGCAGTTCTTC
TRBV19	.	TRBJ2-7	.	CASSQSYEQYF	TGTGCCAGTAGCCAGAGCTACGAGCAGTACTTC
TRBV19	TRBD1	TRBJ2-5	once	CASSITGGQTQYF	TGTGCCAGTAGTATAACAGGGGGCCAGACCCAGTACTTC
TRBV15	.	TRBJ1-1	.	CATSKRVGGTEAFF	TGTGCCACCAGCAAGAGGGTGGGTGGCACTGAAGCTTTCTTT
TRBV4-2	.	TRBJ2-7	once	CASSQTAGQVSYEQYF	TGTGCCAGCAGCCAAACAGCGGGACAGGTCTCCTACGAGCAGTACTTC
TRBV30	.	TRBJ2-7	.	CAWSVVEQYF	TGTGCCTGGAGTGTGGTCGAGCAGTACTTC
TRBV7-9	.	TRBJ2-7	.	CASSLVGGIGSYEQYF	TGTGCCAGCAGCTTAGTAGGAGGGATTGGGTCCTACGAGCAGTACTTC
TRBV6-1	.	TRBJ1-2	.	CASGNTGRLFYGYTF	TGTGCCAGCGGGAATACGGGTCGCCTCTTCTATGGCTACACCTTC
TRBV27	.	TRBJ1-1	.	CASSFYSPIGAYMNTEAFF	TGTGCCAGCAGTTTTTACAGTCCAATTGGGGCCTATATGAACACTGAAGCTTTCTTT
TRBV4-1	.	TRBJ1-2	.	CASSQDRAGTNGYTF	TGCGCCAGCAGCCAAGATCGGGCAGGGACAAACGGCTACACCTTC
TRBV4-3	.	TRBJ1-4	.	CASSQDKGPGEKLFF	TGCGCCAGCAGCCAAGATAAGGGCCCTGGTGAAAAACTGTTTTTT
TRBV7-6	.	TRBJ1-2	.	CASSQTGRGYTF	TGTGCCAGCAGCCAGACGGGCCGCGGCTACACCTTC
TRBV7-6	TRBD1	TRBJ2-2	.	CASSPGGPNTGELFF	TGTGCCAGCAGCCCAGGGGGACCGAACACCGGGGAGCTGTTTTTT
TRBV28	TRBD1	TRBJ2-1	.	CASSFEDRGIPNEQFF	TGTGCCAGCAGTTTTGAGGACAGGGGAATCCCCAATGAGCAGTTCTTC
TRBV4-3	.	TRBJ1-2	.	CASSQEGPYYGYTF	TGCGCCAGCAGCCAAGAAGGACCTTACTATGGCTACACCTTC
TRBV2	TRBD2	TRBJ2-1	.	CASSESGGTSYNEQFF	TGTGCCAGCAGTGAAAGCGGGGGAACCTCCTACAATGAGCAGTTCTTC
TRBV6-5	.	TRBJ1-3	.	CASSATGSGNTIYF	TGTGCCAGCAGTGCGACAGGCTCTGGAAACACCATATATTTT
TRBV5-6	.	TRBJ2-1	.	CASSLEGVPPYNEQFF	TGTGCCAGCAGCTTGGAGGGGGTGCCCCCCTACAATGAGCAGTTCTTC
TRBV29-1	TRBD1	TRBJ1-2	.	CSVGTGQGGGYTF	TGCAGCGTGGGCACGGGACAGGGGGGCGGCTACACCTTC
TRBV7-9	TRBD2	TRBJ2-1	.	CASSSRGGRNYNEQFF	TGTGCCAGCAGCTCCCGGGGCGGGAGGAACTACAATGAGCAGTTCTTC
TRBV7-9	.	TRBJ1-1	.	CASSSARNTEAFF	TGTGCCAGCAGCTCCGCGAGGAACACTGAAGCTTTCTTT
TRBV28	.	TRBJ2-5	.	CASSLSLRQPIRTQYF	TGTGCCAGCAGCCTTTCCCTTAGACAGCCCATCCGGACCCAGTACTTC
TRBV7-9	TRBD1	TRBJ1-2	once	CASSPPRGDNYGYTF	TGTGCCAGCAGCCCTCCCAGGGGGGATAACTATGGCTACACCTTC
TRBV5-1	.	TRBJ2-7	.	CASSLLSGTYEQYF	TGCGCCAGCAGCTTGTTGAGCGGAACCTACGAGCAGTACTTC
TRBV18	TRBD1	TRBJ2-2	.	CASSLNPPQGQAGELFF	TGTGCCAGCTCACTAAACCCTCCACAGGGGCAAGCCGGGGAGCTGTTTTTT
TRBV5-1	.	TRBJ1-1	.	CASSLNPNTEAFF	TGCGCCAGCAGCCTGAATCCGAACACTGAAGCTTTCTTT
TRBV9	TRBD2	TRBJ2-1	.	CASSVGGPSYNEQFF	TGTGCCAGCAGCGTGGGAGGGCCCTCCTACAATGAGCAGTTCTTC
TRBV6-5	.	TRBJ2-3	.	CASSYGGEPSTDTQYF	TGTGCCAGCAGTTACGGCGGGGAACCTAGCACAGATACGCAGTATTTT
TRBV19	TRBD1	TRBJ2-7	once	CASSLPLGQGHSYEQYF	TGTGCCAGTAGTCTCCCGCTTGGACAGGGGCATTCCTACGAGCAGTACTTC
TRBV4-3	.	TRBJ2-7	.	CASSPDPLGSYEQYF	TGCGCCAGCAGCCCGGACCCCCTAGGGTCCTACGAGCAGTACTTC
TRBV12-5	.	TRBJ2-7	.	CASGLGIGSLDEQYF	TGTGCTAGTGGTTTGGGAATCGGGTCTCTGGACGAGCAGTACTTC
TRBV28	.	TRBJ2-1	.	CASSSLKSSYNEQFF	TGTGCCAGCAGTTCTCTAAAGAGCTCCTACAATGAGCAGTTCTTC
TRBV4-1	TRBD1	TRBJ1-2	.	CASSQSTGDYGYTF	TGCGCCAGCAGCCAATCAACAGGGGACTATGGCTACACCTTC
TRBV4-3	TRBD2	TRBJ2-3	.	CASSQDQSGGDDTQYF	TGCGCCAGCAGCCAAGATCAGTCGGGGGGTGACGATACGCAGTATTTT
TRBV10-3	.	TRBJ2-5	.	CAISEYYGQETQYF	TGTGCCATCAGTGAGTACTACGGACAAGAGACCCAGTACTTC
TRBV4-1	TRBD2	TRBJ2-7	.	CASSQGTSGADERYF	TGCGCCAGCAGCCAAGGGACTAGCGGGGCGGACGAGCGGTACTTC
TRBV6-5	.	TRBJ2-7	.	CASSSPLRPYEQYF	TGTGCCAGCAGTTCCCCCCTCAGGCCCTACGAGCAGTACTTC
TRBV11-2	.	TRBJ2-7	few	CASSLDPSYEQYF	TGTGCCAGCAGCTTAGACCCCTCCTACGAGCAGTACTTC
TRBV7-2	.	TRBJ2-1	.	CASSLSPRIPYNEQFF	TGTGCCAGCAGCTTATCCCCCAGGATACCCTACAATGAGCAGTTCTTC